The source of this T cell receptor beta chain is a study of T cells after somatic rescue of genetic block. V was cut by 4 bases and J by 3 bases, with 8 bases left in between. Germline CDR1 SGHVS, CDR2 FNYEAQ. This CDR3 comprises 13 residues. This clone appeared a single time. Sequencing was performed with immunoSEQ multiplex PCR; in TCRdb, only in-frame clones are kept and a portion is missing. This sample has approximately 67,000 clones, with about 91% found just once. The rearrangement uses TRBV7-6 and TRBJ2-3; tentatively, D is TRBD1 (6 bases). The sequencing sample was made of peripheral blood mononuclear cells (PBMCs). This TCR was recovered from a middle-aged man. CDR3 loop: CASSSTGTDTQYF. For the CDR3, the DNA is TGTGCCAGCAGCTCCACAGGGACAGATACGCAGTATTTT.